These 32 T cell receptor beta chains originate from one sample sequenced in a study of blood T cell repertoires in COVID-19. Assay used: immunoSEQ multiplex PCR; TCRdb lists only in-frame clones, some missing. The sample comprises roughly 130,000 clones, roughly nine tenths of which are singletons, and around 3.7% rests with the top ten. Specimen: peripheral blood. These receptors all come from a man between 50 and 59 years old with active COVID-19.

This sequence joins TRBV7-3 and TRBJ2-3; D not resolved. V lost 0 bases to trimming and J lost 4 bases, with 5 bases between them. The germline gives CDR1 SGHTA, CDR2 FQGTGA. The CDR3 is made up of 13 amino acids. The CDR3 coding sequence is TGTGCCAGCAGCTTAACCTCGTCAGATACGCAGTATTTT. It encodes CASSLTSSDTQYF.

This rearrangement joins TRBV6-6 to TRBJ1-3, with 11 bases lining up with TRBD1. The CDR3 is made up of 17 amino acids. The V and J ends lost 5 bases and 5 bases, in that order; junction bases with no gene match: 11. Germline V gives CDR1 MNHNY, CDR2 SVGAGI (reference sequence). CDR3 in amino acids: CASSPRTGGVVRNTIYF. Written as DNA, the CDR3 is TGTGCCAGCAGTCCTCGGACAGGGGGCGTCGTCCGAAACACCATATATTTT.

This chain connects TRBV12-3 or TRBV12-4 to TRBJ1-5; possible D gene TRBD1, 5 bases. V lost 5 bases and J 5 bases, leaving 10 bases between the germline ends. CDR3 length: 13 residues. The CDR3 spells CASSDDRDQPQHF. In DNA form, the CDR3 reads TGTGCCAGCAGTGACGACAGAGATCAGCCCCAGCATTTT.

This rearrangement joins TRBV10-3 to TRBJ2-7; D not certain. The CDR3 has 13 residues. The germline gives CDR1 ENHRY, CDR2 SYGVKD. Deletions cut 5 bases from V and 2 bases from J, with 10 bases between. The CDR3 loop is CAISPSTAYEQYV. The CDR3 nucleotides are TGTGCCATCAGTCCCTCCACTGCCTACGAGCAGTACGTC.

The sample holds a few counts of this clone. The chain couples TRBV25-1 to TRBJ2-7; 10 nucleotides match TRBD1. The CDR3 covers 13 residues. Germline lookup yields CDR1 MGHDK and CDR2 SYGVNS. Trimming removed 8 bases from V and 3 bases from J; junction bases left unmatched: 4. CDR3 residues: CASGGQGLYEQYF. DNA of the CDR3: TGTGCCAGCGGGGGACAGGGGCTCTACGAGCAGTACTTC.

The chain uses TRBV4-1 and TRBJ1-2, with D perhaps matching TRBD1 (6 bases). Germline loops: CDR1 MGHRA, CDR2 YSYEKL. The CDR3 extends over 16 amino acids. V shed 0 bases and J shed 4 bases, with 15 bases lying between them. In DNA, the CDR3 is TGCGCCAGCAGCCAAGAGGGGCGGCAGGGGTCCTATGGCTACACCTTC. Encoded protein: CASSQEGRQGSYGYTF.

The rearrangement joins TRBV6-1 to TRBJ2-7, with D hard to call. The CDR3 totals 11 residues. The germline CDR1 and CDR2 sequences are MNHNS and SASEGT. V shed 3 bases and J shed 3 bases, with 3 bases lying between them. This CDR3 is CASSERYEQYF. In nucleotides, the CDR3 is TGTGCCAGCAGTGAGCGCTACGAGCAGTACTTC.

The rearrangement uses TRBV4-1 and TRBJ1-1; D unresolved. Trimming left V 0 bases short and J 0 bases short, with 5 bases between. CDR3 length: 14 residues. Germline values: CDR1 MGHRA, CDR2 YSYEKL. Here the CDR3 reads CASSQDQVNTEAFF. The CDR3 DNA reads TGCGCCAGCAGCCAAGATCAGGTGAACACTGAAGCTTTCTTT.

This rearrangement joins TRBV9 to TRBJ2-1; TRBD2 aligns across 12 bases. This CDR3 has 16 residues. The V gene's germline CDR1 is SGDLS and CDR2 YYNGEE. The V gene end was trimmed by 0 bases and the J gene end by 8 bases; junction bases not matched to a gene: 6. The CDR3 sequence is CASSVGTSSGGDEQFF. DNA for the CDR3: TGTGCCAGCAGCGTAGGAACCTCTAGCGGGGGGGATGAGCAGTTCTTC.

The rearrangement links TRBV5-1 to TRBJ2-7, with a tentative D call TRBD1 (5 bases). Trimming took 3 bases from V and 5 from J, leaving 12 bases between them. CDR3 size: 13 residues. CDR1 and CDR2 (germline): SGHRS, YFSETQ. For the CDR3, the DNA is TGCGCCAGCAGCTCGCAGGGTGAAAACGAGCAGTACTTC. Protein: CASSSQGENEQYF.

This chain joins TRBV27 and TRBJ2-2; D may be TRBD2 (5 bases). The CDR3 is 15 amino acids. Trimming took 2 bases from V and 9 from J, leaving 16 bases between them. Looked up from germline, CDR1 is MNHEY and CDR2 is SMNVEV (reference sequence). The CDR3: CASSLRSGIPRELFF. CDR3 sequence (DNA): TGTGCCAGCAGTTTAAGGTCCGGGATCCCTCGGGAGCTGTTTTTT.

The gene calls are TRBV10-1 and TRBJ2-3; TRBD1 agrees at 7 bases. V shed 3 bases, J shed 0 bases, and the junction held 3 bases outside the gene matches. CDR3 length: 15 amino acids. Germline CDR1 WNHNN, CDR2 SYGVQD (reference sequence). The CDR3 reads CASSEDRASTDTQYF. The CDR3, as DNA: TGCGCCAGCAGTGAAGACAGGGCGAGCACAGATACGCAGTATTTT.

This chain uses TRBV21-1 with TRBJ2-7; the table names TRBD2, a call not compared with the DNA. TRBV21-1 is recorded as a pseudogene. The CDR3 is 14 amino acids. For the CDR3, the DNA is TGTGCCAGCCGTTCTAGCGGGAGCAGTTACGAGCAGTACGTC. As protein: CASRSSGSSYEQYV.

Here the CDR3 reads CASSDGGRRNTEAFF. The CDR3 DNA is TGTGCCAGCAGTGACGGAGGGCGGAGGAACACTGAAGCTTTCTTT. This chain uses TRBV2 with TRBJ1-1; D not certain. The ends were cut back, 3 bases at V and 1 base at J, with 12 bases in the middle. This CDR3 has 15 amino acids. Germline CDR1 and CDR2: SNHLY and FYNNEI.

CDR3 protein: CASSSEVNRRNTIYF. Written as DNA, the CDR3 is TGTGCCAGCAGCTCAGAAGTGAACAGAAGAAACACCATATATTTT. This chain links TRBV2 with TRBJ1-3; no clear D. CDR1 and CDR2 from the germline V gene are SNHLY and FYNNEI. This CDR3 region has 15 residues. The V gene lost 6 bases and the J gene lost 5 bases, with 17 bases spanning the gap. The variable domain in full, completed from reference TRBV2 and TRBJ1-3, reads EPEVTQTPSHQVTQMGQEVILRCVPISNHLYFYWYRQILGQKVEFLVSFYNNEISEKSEIFDDQFSVERPDGSNFTLKIRSTKLEDSAMYFCASSSEVNRRNTIYFGEGSWLTVV.

The V gene is TRBV11-3, the J gene TRBJ2-3, with TRBD2 matching 15 bases. Germline CDR1 reads SGHNT; CDR2 reads YENEEA. With 5 bases clipped from V and 7 bases from J, the junction kept 10 bases outside the gene matches. This CDR3 contains 17 residues. The CDR3 coding sequence is TGTGCCAGCAGCCCCCAGGGACTAGCGGGAGGCGGAAATACGCAGTATTTT. Protein: CASSPQGLAGGGNTQYF.

The rearrangement uses TRBV6-6 and TRBJ2-4; 14 bases line up with TRBD2. Per the germline V gene, CDR1 is MNHNY and CDR2 is SVGAGI (reference sequence). The CDR3 loop spans 18 amino acids. J gave up 0 bases and V 5 bases, and 6 bases lay outside the gene matches. This CDR3 is CASSPGLAGELAKNIQYF. CDR3 DNA: TGTGCCAGCAGTCCGGGACTAGCGGGGGAGCTAGCCAAAAACATTCAGTACTTC.

The chain has TRBV2 and TRBJ1-3; D call uncertain. Trimming cost V 3 bases and J 0 bases, with 6 bases left between them. The CDR3 is 14 residues long. Germline CDR1 reads SNHLY; CDR2 reads FYNNEI. Written as DNA, the CDR3 is TGTGCCAGCAGTGACGGGGTCTCTGGAAACACCATATATTTT. This translates into CASSDGVSGNTIYF.

The DNA of the CDR3 is TGTGCCAGCAAGACGGACTACTCCTACAATGAGCAGTTCTTC. Protein product: CASKTDYSYNEQFF. The chain uses TRBV2 and TRBJ2-1, with a weak D call TRBD2 (6 bases). The V and J ends lost 7 bases and 0 bases respectively, with 10 bases between them. The V gene's germline CDR1 is SNHLY and CDR2 FYNNEI. The CDR3 has 14 residues.

V gene TRBV11-2 combines with J gene TRBJ2-7; D possibly corresponds to TRBD1 (5 bases). Germline V CDR1 and CDR2: SGHAT, FQNNGV. The CDR3 runs to 13 residues. The V and J ends lost 1 base and 1 base respectively, with 5 bases between them. Here the CDR3 reads CASSLGQSYEQYF. The CDR3 DNA reads TGTGCCAGCAGCTTAGGACAGTCCTACGAGCAGTACTTC.

This sequence joins TRBV5-4 and TRBJ2-1; 7 bases match TRBD1. With 4 bases clipped from V and 0 bases from J, the junction kept 7 bases outside the gene matches. The CDR3 is 16 amino acids. Germline-derived CDR1 and CDR2 are SGHNT and YYREEE (reference sequence). CDR3 DNA sequence: TGTGCCAGCAGCCCCACAGGGGACGCCTCCTACAATGAGCAGTTCTTC. This gives the protein CASSPTGDASYNEQFF.

The rearrangement joins TRBV19 to TRBJ1-1, with D possibly TRBD1 on 6 matching bases. Per the germline V gene, CDR1 is LNHDA and CDR2 is SQIVND (reference sequence). The CDR3 has 13 amino acids. Trimming pared 6 bases from V and 1 base from J, leaving 9 bases between. The CDR3 here is CASSSGQNTEAFF. Here the CDR3 DNA reads TGTGCCAGTAGCTCGGGACAGAACACTGAAGCTTTCTTT.

This chain uses TRBV2 with TRBJ2-3; D is perhaps TRBD1 (7 bases). Germline lookup yields CDR1 SNHLY and CDR2 FYNNEI. The ends were cut back, 8 bases at V and 0 bases at J, with 27 bases in the middle. The CDR3 runs to 19 residues. The CDR3 loop is CASLGGGGIRRSSTDTQYF. The CDR3 DNA sequence: TGTGCCAGCTTGGGTGGAGGGGGCATTAGGAGGTCTAGCACAGATACGCAGTATTTT. The full variable domain, its missing parts supplied by reference TRBV2 and TRBJ2-3, is EPEVTQTPSHQVTQMGQEVILRCVPISNHLYFYWYRQILGQKVEFLVSFYNNEISEKSEIFDDQFSVERPDGSNFTLKIRSTKLEDSAMYFCASLGGGGIRRSSTDTQYFGPGTRLTVL.

This clone was found a few times. The V call is TRBV5-4, the J call TRBJ1-5; 9 bases fit TRBD1. The CDR3 has 17 amino acids. Germline V gene sequence: CDR1 SGHNT, CDR2 YYREEE (reference sequence). The ends lost 4 bases at V and 0 bases at J; junction bases unmatched: 8. The CDR3 is CASSVGQGHYSNQPQHF. DNA of the CDR3: TGTGCCAGCAGCGTGGGACAGGGACATTATAGCAATCAGCCCCAGCATTTT.

The rearrangement joins TRBV19 to TRBJ2-3, with D perhaps matching TRBD2 (5 bases). The CDR3 runs 14 residues. Germline V gene lookup returns CDR1 LNHDA and CDR2 SQIVND (reference sequence). V dropped 3 bases and J dropped 3 bases, with 10 bases sitting between them. This CDR3 is CASSIQGGTDTQYF. CDR3 DNA: TGTGCCAGTAGTATCCAAGGCGGGACAGATACGCAGTATTTT.

The chain links TRBV19 to TRBJ2-3; D is unclear. V was clipped by 4 bases and J by 6 bases, with 5 bases between them. The CDR3 runs 11 residues. Germline V lookup: CDR1 LNHDA, CDR2 SQIVND (reference sequence). As DNA, the CDR3 is TGTGCCAGTAGTAACGCGGATACGCAGTATTTT. Protein product: CASSNADTQYF.

J is TRBJ1-2 and V is TRBV5-6; unclear D gene. The germline V gene has CDR1 SGHDT and CDR2 YYEEEE. Trimming stripped 1 base from V and 1 base from J, with 8 bases between. The CDR3 is 14 residues long. The CDR3 sequence: CASSLTDINYGYTF. DNA for the CDR3: TGTGCCAGCAGCTTGACAGATATTAACTATGGCTACACCTTC.

A few counts support this clone. The CDR3 protein is CASSLQGARGYTF. The CDR3 DNA is TGTGCCAGCAGCTTACAGGGGGCGCGGGGCTACACCTTC. The chain employs TRBV7-9 and TRBJ1-2, with 8 bases lining up with TRBD1. Germline V gives CDR1 SEHNR, CDR2 FQNEAQ (reference sequence). The CDR3 is 13 amino acids. The J segment lost 8 bases and the V segment lost 2 bases, leaving 4 bases of the junction unmatched.

The gene calls are TRBV5-6 and TRBJ2-4; TRBD2 agrees at 13 bases. From germline, CDR1 is SGHDT and CDR2 YYEEEE. The CDR3 has 16 amino acids. V shed 4 bases, J shed 6 bases, and the junction held 7 bases outside the gene matches. The CDR3 reads CASSLWTSGSGNIQYF. The DNA of the CDR3 is TGTGCCAGCAGCCTGTGGACTAGCGGGAGTGGAAACATTCAGTACTTC.

The V call is TRBV19, the J call TRBJ1-6; perhaps TRBD1 as D (5 bases). The V end lost 3 bases, the J end lost 6 bases, and 9 bases lay between the germline ends. CDR3 size: 14 residues. The germline gives CDR1 LNHDA, CDR2 SQIVND (reference sequence). For the CDR3, the DNA is TGTGCCAGTAGTATCGTGACAGTTAATTCACCCCTCCACTTT. It encodes CASSIVTVNSPLHF.

The CDR3 loop is CASSEPGLAGATQYF. The CDR3 DNA reads TGTGCCAGCAGTGAGCCGGGACTAGCGGGGGCCACGCAGTATTTT. The V call is TRBV6-1, the J call TRBJ2-3, with TRBD2 matching over 14 bases. Germline CDR1 is MNHNS and CDR2 is SASEGT. The CDR3 is made up of 15 amino acids. The V segment lost 3 bases and the J segment 9 bases; nucleotides outside the gene matches: 5.

This chain uses TRBV3-1 (or the pseudogene TRBV3-2) with TRBJ2-3; 8 nucleotides line up with TRBD2. CDR1 and CDR2 from the germline V gene are LGHDT and YNNKEL (reference sequence). Trimming cost V 5 bases and J 1 base; bases outside gene matches: 17. The CDR3 runs 19 residues. In DNA, the CDR3 is TGTGCCAGCAGCTCCGGGGTAGCGGGGTCCCATTTTCGCACAGATACGCAGTATTTT. It translates to CASSSGVAGSHFRTDTQYF.